This TCR beta chain originates from a study of T cell responses to AZD1222 COVID-19 vaccine (dated by TCRdb to about 2021). General notes on the study: Because spike-specific TCR depth and breadth did not differ between the two schedules, AZD1222 recipients who got a second dose at roughly 4 weeks were pooled with those who got a second dose at roughly 12 weeks. A total of 230 to 250 trial participants underwent TCR sequencing, of whom roughly 210 received two doses of AZD1222 and 26 received two doses of the MenACWY control vaccine. Trial participants were enrolled by age into subgroups of 18-55, 56-69 and 70-plus years, and around 150, 28 and 57 TCR-sequenced participants, respectively, were included in these subgroups. General conclusions and limits of the study: Reportedly, almost half of the unique spike-specific TCRs recognized epitopes lying outside the regions that are mutated in the B.1.351 and B.1.1.7 variants. In the small 56-69-year group, the increase in depth fell short of significance, most likely because of low power. Spike-specific TCR breadth and depth rose significantly after two AZD1222 doses compared with day 0 and with MenACWY recipients. Participants were mostly white British and included more females than males, and it was suggested by the authors that clonal diversity may have been underestimated. The whole spike protein was spanned by vaccine-associated CD4 TCRs, and dominant responses were seen in regions 160-218 and 743-854. Conclusions about previously exposed vaccinees were limited because only 6 or 7 AZD1222 recipients were SARS-CoV-2 seropositive at baseline. Because no day 14 peak-response samples were available, repertoires were characterized only after the peak T cell response.

The CDR3 regions of human TCRbeta chains were analyzed by immunosequencing. Concerning the study's data processing: TCRs in the repertoires were matched against a reference library of SARS-CoV-2-specific TCRs that had been generated with the MIRA antigen-specificity platform. Breadth was defined as the fraction of unique TCRs that were SARS-CoV-2-associated. Depth was defined as the fraction of total T cells that were SARS-CoV-2-associated. Using the MIRA data, each spike-specific TCR was assigned both to the spike region to which the TCR was reactive and to a CD4 or CD8 class. Log10-transformed breadth and depth values were compared by one-way ANOVA with Sidak's multiple comparisons tests. Not all clones reach the TCRdb copy of this immuneACCESS table, which keeps in-frame sequences only. Checked studies attribute under half of the gap to unresolved V genes and leave the rest unexplained. D and trimming were read from the DNA, whereas the V and J calls and clone size are those reported in that table. In this sample the table shows more than 90,000 clones, about 88% of which occur a single time. The top ten constitute more than 15% of the sample.

The time point label corresponds to: baseline before first vaccination. Vaccinee samples were obtained from the UK trials COV001 and COV002, which included a single-blind randomized controlled phase 2/3 trial of AZD1222 (ChAdOx1 nCoV-19) in healthy adults. For TCRbeta chain sequencing, PBMC samples were collected from trial participants at day 0 and at day 28 after the second dose. Regarding this clone: The target of this receptor is not known. Base-call qualities are not available, and no considerably larger clone is one nucleotide away.

The CDR3 measures 16 amino acids from cysteine to phenylalanine. Only the CDR3 DNA is retained, 48 bases long and in frame from the first base. V and J are trimmed by 3 bases and 3 bases, and the gene matches miss 8 bases of the junction. In the germline V gene, CDR1 corresponds to MDHEN and CDR2 to SYDVKM. The sequence derives from an adult in good health. This chain joins TRBV28 to TRBJ1-5; TRBD1 aligns with 7 central bases. Sequencing was performed on peripheral blood, taken on day 0 of AZD1222 vaccination. The CDR3 loop reads CASSFLGGGLNQPQHF. The bases read TGTGCCAGCAGTTTTTTAGGGGGCGGTCTCAATCAGCCCCAGCATTTT.